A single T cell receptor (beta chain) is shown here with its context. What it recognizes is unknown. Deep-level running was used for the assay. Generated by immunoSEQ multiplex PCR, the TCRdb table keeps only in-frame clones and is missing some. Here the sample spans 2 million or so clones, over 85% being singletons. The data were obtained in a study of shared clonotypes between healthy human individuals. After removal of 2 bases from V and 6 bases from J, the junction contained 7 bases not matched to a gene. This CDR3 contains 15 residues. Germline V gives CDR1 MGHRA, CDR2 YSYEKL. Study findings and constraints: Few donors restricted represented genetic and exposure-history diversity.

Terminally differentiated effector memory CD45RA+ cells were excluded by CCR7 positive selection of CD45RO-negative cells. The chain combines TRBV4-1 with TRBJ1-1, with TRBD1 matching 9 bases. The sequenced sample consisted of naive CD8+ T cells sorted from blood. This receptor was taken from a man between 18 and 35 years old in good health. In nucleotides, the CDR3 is TGCGCCAGCAGCCAATTCGGGACAGGGCCTCCTGAAGCTTTCTTT. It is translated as CASSQFGTGPPEAFF.